This TCR beta chain was observed in a study of blood T cell repertoires in COVID-19. The CDR3 consists of 16 residues. The junction had 5 bases not matched to a gene; V was cut back by 4 bases and J by 3 bases. Germline CDR1 SGHRS, CDR2 YFSETQ. Data came from immunoSEQ multiplex PCR; TCRdb stores just in-frame clones and leaves some out. The table includes some 200,000 clones, around nine tenths detected once. V is TRBV5-1 and J is TRBJ2-1, with 12 bases that match TRBD2. The sequence came from a woman aged 18-29 years who had recovered from COVID-19. The sequencing sample was made of peripheral blood. CDR3 loop: CASSKTGLAGYNEQFF. The CDR3 coding sequence is TGCGCCAGCAGCAAAACGGGACTAGCGGGCTACAATGAGCAGTTCTTC.